These 9 T cell receptor beta chains share one sample of origin, sequenced in a study of identical twins' blood T cells. Each CDR3 protein gets one entry after TCRdb re-called the 5' RACE reads with MiXCR. The sample consists of fewer than 450,000 distinct CDR3 sequences, more than 25% of them appearing once. Specimen: PBMCs. All receptors derive from a woman aged 18-49 years in good health.

This chain uses TRBV20-1 with TRBJ2-1; 15 bases agree with TRBD2. The CDR3 is 15 residues long. Germline lookup yields CDR1 DFQATT and CDR2 SNEGSKA (reference sequence). V dropped 0 bases and J dropped 13; count of bases not matched to a gene: 7. CDR3 in DNA: TGCAGTGCTAGAGATGGGGGACTAGCGGGGGGTTTCCAGTTCTTC. Translation: CSARDGGLAGGFQFF.

This clonotype was observed many times. This chain joins TRBV19 and TRBJ1-1, with no clear D. Trimming took 5 bases from V and 0 from J, leaving 16 bases between them. The germline V gene encodes CDR1 LNHDA and CDR2 SQIVND (reference sequence). This CDR3 is built from 16 residues. The CDR3 loop is CASSAQEGAMNTEAFF. CDR3 in DNA: TGTGCCAGTAGTGCCCAGGAAGGAGCGATGAACACTGAAGCTTTCTTT.

The chain recombines TRBV30 with TRBJ1-5, with unresolved D. Trimming removed 2 bases at V and 0 bases at J, with 8 bases between. The CDR3 runs to 14 residues. Germline assignment: CDR1 GTSNPN and CDR2 SVGIG (reference sequence). Written as DNA, the CDR3 is TGTGCCTGGAGTATCGACACTAGCAATCAGCCCCAGCATTTT. Translated: CAWSIDTSNQPQHF.

V gene TRBV12-3 or TRBV12-4 combines with J gene TRBJ1-4; D is unclear. The V gene lost 6 bases and the J gene lost 14 bases, with 19 bases spanning the gap. This CDR3 is built from 13 residues. The CDR3 sequence: CASSPPPGVELFF. The CDR3, as DNA: TGTGCCAGCAGCCCCCCCCCGGGAGTAGAGCTGTTTTTT.

This clonotype was found a few times. At one boundary the junction diverges from the germline segment, which might be a read error. V is TRBV5-8 and J is TRBJ2-1; possible D gene TRBD2, 6 bases. The CDR3 covers 14 residues. The V gene's germline CDR1 is SGHTS and CDR2 YDEGEE. The CDR3 loop is CATSEGRSYNEQFF. The CDR3 coding sequence is TGTGCCACCAGCGAAGGGAGGAGCTACAATGAGCAGTTCTTC.

The chain uses TRBV29-1 and TRBJ2-2; D unclear. This CDR3 is built from 11 residues. Germline values: CDR1 SQVTM, CDR2 ANQGSEA. V lost 5 bases and J lost 6, with 7 bases in between. The DNA for the CDR3 is TGCAGCGTTCAGGTGTCCGGGGAGCTGTTTTTT. It specifies CSVQVSGELFF.

This rearrangement joins TRBV9 to TRBJ2-4; D remains ambiguous. The germline V and J ends were trimmed by 2 bases and 4 bases, with 13 bases remaining between them. The CDR3 length is 15 residues. Germline V gene sequence: CDR1 SGDLS, CDR2 YYNGEE. In DNA, the CDR3 is TGTGCCAGCAGCGTGACGGCTTCCCGAAAAAACATTCAGTACTTC. Translating it yields CASSVTASRKNIQYF.

This clonotype was seen many times. The CDR3 loop is CAISERVSGYTEAFF. CDR3 DNA sequence: TGTGCCATCAGTGAGCGTGTGAGTGGGTACACTGAAGCTTTCTTT. This sequence joins TRBV10-3 and TRBJ1-1; D not certain. Trimming cost V 2 bases and J 3 bases, with 13 bases left between them. The CDR3 consists of 15 residues. Per germline, CDR1 ENHRY and CDR2 SYGVKD.

The sample holds a few counts of this clonotype. The chain recombines TRBV9 with TRBJ2-1, with D hard to call. The germline CDR1 and CDR2 sequences are SGDLS and YYNGEE. V shed 0 bases and J shed 4 bases, with 5 bases lying between them. The CDR3 spans 13 residues. The CDR3 sequence: CASSVGRYNEQFF. In DNA, the CDR3 is TGTGCCAGCAGCGTAGGGCGTTACAATGAGCAGTTCTTC.